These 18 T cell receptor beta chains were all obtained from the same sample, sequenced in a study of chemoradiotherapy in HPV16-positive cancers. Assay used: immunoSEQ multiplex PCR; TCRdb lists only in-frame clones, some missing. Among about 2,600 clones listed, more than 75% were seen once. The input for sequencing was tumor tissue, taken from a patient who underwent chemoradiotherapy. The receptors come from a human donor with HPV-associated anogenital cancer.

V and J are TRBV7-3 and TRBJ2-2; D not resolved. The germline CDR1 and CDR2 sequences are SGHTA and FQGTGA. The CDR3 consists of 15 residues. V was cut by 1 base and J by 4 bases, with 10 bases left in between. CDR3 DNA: TGTGCCAGCAGCTTAAGTCCCCGCGGCACCGGGGAGCTGTTTTTT. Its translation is CASSLSPRGTGELFF.

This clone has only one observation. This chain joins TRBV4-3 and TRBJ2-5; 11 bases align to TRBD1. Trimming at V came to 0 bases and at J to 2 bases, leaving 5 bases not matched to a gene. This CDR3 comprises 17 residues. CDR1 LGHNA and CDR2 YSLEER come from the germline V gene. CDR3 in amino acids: CASSQEIGQGAQETQYF. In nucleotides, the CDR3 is TGCGCCAGCAGCCAAGAAATTGGACAGGGGGCTCAAGAGACCCAGTACTTC.

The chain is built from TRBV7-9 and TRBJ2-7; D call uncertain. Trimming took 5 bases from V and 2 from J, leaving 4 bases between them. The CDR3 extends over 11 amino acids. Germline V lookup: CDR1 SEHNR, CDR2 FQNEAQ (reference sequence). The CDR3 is CASSHAYEQYF. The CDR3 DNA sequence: TGTGCCAGCAGCCACGCCTACGAGCAGTACTTC.

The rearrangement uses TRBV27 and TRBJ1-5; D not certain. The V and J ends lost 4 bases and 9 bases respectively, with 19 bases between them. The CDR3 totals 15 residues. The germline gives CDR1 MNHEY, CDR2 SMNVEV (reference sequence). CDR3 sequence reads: CASSSRLYGSGPQHF. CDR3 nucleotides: TGTGCCAGCAGTTCACGGCTGTACGGATCGGGGCCCCAGCATTTT.

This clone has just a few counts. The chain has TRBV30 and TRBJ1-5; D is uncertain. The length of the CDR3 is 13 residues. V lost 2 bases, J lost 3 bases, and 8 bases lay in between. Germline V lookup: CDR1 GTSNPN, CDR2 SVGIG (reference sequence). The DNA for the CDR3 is TGTGCCTGGAGTCCGCACGACAATCAGCCCCAGCATTTT. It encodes CAWSPHDNQPQHF.

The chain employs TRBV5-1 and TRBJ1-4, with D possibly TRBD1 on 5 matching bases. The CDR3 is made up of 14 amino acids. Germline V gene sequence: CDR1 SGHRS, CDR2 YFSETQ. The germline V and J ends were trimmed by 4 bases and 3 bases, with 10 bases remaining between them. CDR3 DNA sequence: TGCGCCAGCAGCCCCCAAGGGGCTAATGAAAAACTGTTTTTT. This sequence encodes CASSPQGANEKLFF.

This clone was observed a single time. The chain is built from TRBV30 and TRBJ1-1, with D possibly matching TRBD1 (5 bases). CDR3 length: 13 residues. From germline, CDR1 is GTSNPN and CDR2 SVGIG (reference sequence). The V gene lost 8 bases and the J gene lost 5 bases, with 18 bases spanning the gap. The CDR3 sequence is CAGTTRGWTEAFF. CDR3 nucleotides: TGTGCCGGAACCACGAGGGGCTGGACTGAAGCTTTCTTT.

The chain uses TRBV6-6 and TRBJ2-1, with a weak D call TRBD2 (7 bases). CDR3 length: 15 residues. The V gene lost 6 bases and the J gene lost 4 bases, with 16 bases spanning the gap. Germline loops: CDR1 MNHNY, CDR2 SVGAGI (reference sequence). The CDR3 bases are TGTGCCAGCAGCCCTGGAGGGGGGGCGTACAATGAGCAGTTCTTC. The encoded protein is CASSPGGGAYNEQFF.

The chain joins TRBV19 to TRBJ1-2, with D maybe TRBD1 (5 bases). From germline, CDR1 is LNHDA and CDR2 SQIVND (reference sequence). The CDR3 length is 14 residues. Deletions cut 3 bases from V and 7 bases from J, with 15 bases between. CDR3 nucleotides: TGTGCCAGTAGTATGGCACAGGATTGGGGTGGCTACACCTTC. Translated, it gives CASSMAQDWGGYTF.

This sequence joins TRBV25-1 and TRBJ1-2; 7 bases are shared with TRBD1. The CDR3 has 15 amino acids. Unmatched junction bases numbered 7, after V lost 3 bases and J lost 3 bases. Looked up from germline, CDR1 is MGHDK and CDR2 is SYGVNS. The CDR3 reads CASSDPYGTDYGYTF. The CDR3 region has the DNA TGTGCCAGCAGTGACCCCTATGGGACAGACTATGGCTACACCTTC.

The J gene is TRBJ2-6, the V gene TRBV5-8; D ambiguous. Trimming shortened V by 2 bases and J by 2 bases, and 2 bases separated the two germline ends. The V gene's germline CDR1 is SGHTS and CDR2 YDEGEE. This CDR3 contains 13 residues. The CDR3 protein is CASSLPGANVLTF. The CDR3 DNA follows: TGTGCCAGCAGCTTACCTGGGGCCAACGTCCTGACTTTC.

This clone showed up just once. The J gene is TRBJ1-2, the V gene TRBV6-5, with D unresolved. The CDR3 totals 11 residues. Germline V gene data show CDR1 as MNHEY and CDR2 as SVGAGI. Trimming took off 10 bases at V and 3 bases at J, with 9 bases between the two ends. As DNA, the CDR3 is TGTGCCACCCTGGGCTACTATGGCTACACCTTC. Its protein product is CATLGYYGYTF.

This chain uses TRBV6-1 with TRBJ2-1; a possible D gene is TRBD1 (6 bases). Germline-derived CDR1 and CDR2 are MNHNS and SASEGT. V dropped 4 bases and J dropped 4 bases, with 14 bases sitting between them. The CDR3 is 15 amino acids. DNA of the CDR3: TGTGCCAGCAGTGTTCTCGGACAGTCTTACAATGAGCAGTTCTTC. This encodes CASSVLGQSYNEQFF.

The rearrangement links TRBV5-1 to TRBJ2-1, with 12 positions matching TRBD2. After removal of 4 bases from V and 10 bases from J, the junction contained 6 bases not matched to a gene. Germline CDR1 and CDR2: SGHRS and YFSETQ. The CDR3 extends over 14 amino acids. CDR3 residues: CASSPGLAGHEQFF. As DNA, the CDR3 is TGCGCCAGCAGCCCCGGACTAGCGGGACACGAGCAGTTCTTC.

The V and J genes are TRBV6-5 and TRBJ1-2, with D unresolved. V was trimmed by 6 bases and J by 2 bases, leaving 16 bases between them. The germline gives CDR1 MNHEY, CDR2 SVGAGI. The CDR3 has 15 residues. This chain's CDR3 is CASSLSTAENYGYTF. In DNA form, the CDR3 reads TGTGCCAGCAGCCTCTCTACGGCAGAGAACTATGGCTACACCTTC.

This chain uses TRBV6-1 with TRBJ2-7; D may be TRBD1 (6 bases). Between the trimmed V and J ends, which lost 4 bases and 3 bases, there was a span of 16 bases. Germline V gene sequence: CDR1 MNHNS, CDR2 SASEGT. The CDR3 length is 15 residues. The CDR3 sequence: CASSGTGNFIYEQYV. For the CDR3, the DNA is TGTGCCAGCAGTGGCACAGGGAATTTTATCTACGAGCAGTACGTC.

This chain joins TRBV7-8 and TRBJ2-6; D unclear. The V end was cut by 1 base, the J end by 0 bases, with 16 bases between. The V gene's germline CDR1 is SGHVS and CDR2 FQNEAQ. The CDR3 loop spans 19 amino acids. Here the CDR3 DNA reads TGTGCCAGCAGCTTAGGCCTCCGGACCGGCAACTCTGGGGCCAACGTCCTGACTTTC. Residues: CASSLGLRTGNSGANVLTF.

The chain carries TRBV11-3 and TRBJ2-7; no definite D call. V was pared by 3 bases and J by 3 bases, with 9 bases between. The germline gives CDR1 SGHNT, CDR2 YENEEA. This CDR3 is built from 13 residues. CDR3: CASSFLSFYEQYV. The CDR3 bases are TGTGCCAGCAGCTTCCTCAGTTTCTACGAGCAGTACGTC.